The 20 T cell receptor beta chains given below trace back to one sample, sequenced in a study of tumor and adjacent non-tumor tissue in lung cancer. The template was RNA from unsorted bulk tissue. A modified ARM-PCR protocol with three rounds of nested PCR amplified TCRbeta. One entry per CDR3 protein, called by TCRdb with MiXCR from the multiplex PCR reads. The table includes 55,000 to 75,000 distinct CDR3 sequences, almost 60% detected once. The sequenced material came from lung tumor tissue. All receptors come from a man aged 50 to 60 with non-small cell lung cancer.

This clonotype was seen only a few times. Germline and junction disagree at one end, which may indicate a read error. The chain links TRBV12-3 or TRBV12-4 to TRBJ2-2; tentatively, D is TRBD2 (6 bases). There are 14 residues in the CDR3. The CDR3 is CASLRGGPAGELLF. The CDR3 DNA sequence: TGTGCCAGCCTAAGAGGAGGGCCGGCCGGTGAGCTGTTATTT.

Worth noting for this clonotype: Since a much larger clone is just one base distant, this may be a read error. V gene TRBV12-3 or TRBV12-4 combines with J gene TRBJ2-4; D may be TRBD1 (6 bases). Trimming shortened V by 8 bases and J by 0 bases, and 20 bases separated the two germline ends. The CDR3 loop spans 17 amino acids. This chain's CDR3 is CASLSGGRGLAKNIQYF. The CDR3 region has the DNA TGTGCCAGCCTATCTGGGGGCCGCGGACTAGCCAAAAACATTCAGTACTTC.

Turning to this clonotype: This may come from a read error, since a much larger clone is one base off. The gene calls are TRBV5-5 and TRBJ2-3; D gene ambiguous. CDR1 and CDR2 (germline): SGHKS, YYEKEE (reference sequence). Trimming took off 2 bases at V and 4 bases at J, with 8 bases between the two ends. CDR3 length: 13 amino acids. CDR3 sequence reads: CASSFTVPDTQYF. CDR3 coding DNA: TGTGCCAGCAGCTTCACAGTCCCAGATACGCAGTATTTT.

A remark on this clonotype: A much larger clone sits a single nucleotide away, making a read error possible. For the CDR3, the DNA is TGCGCCAGCAGCTTGGAGTTGGGAACAGGTACGCAGTATTTT. It specifies CASSLELGTGTQYF. V usage is TRBV5-1 and J usage is TRBJ2-3; TRBD1 is a possible D gene (5 bases). The CDR3 is 14 residues long. CDR1 and CDR2 from the germline V gene are SGHRS and YFSETQ.

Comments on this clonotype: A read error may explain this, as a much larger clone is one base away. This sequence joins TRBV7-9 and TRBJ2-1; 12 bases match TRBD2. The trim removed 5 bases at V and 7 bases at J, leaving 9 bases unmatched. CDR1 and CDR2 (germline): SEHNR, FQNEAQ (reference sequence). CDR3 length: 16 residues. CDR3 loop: CASSLTSGSGKNEQFF. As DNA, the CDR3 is TGTGCCAGCAGCCTGACTAGCGGGAGTGGGAAGAATGAGCAGTTCTTC.

This CDR3 is CASGPRGEGGPDTQYF. In DNA, the CDR3 is TGTGCCAGCGGCCCAAGGGGCGAGGGGGGCCCCGATACGCAGTATTTT. The chain carries TRBV11-2 and TRBJ2-3; D possibly matches TRBD1 or TRBD2 (6 bases each). Germline CDR1 and CDR2: SGHAT and FQNNGV. CDR3 length equals 16 residues. Trimming stripped 8 bases from V and 6 bases from J, with 24 bases between.

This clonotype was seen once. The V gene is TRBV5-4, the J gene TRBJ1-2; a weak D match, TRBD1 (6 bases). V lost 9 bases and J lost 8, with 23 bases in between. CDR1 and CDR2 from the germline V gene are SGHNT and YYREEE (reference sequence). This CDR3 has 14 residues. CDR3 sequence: CANSYPGAGEGYTF. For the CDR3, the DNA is TGTGCCAATAGCTACCCGGGGGCAGGCGAAGGCTACACCTTC.

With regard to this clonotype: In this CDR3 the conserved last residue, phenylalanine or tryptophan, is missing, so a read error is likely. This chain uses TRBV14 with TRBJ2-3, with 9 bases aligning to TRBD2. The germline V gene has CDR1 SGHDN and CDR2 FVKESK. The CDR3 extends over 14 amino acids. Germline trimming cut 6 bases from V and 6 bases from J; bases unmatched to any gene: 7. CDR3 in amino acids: CASSHSGSGDTQYL. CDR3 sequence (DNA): TGTGCCAGCAGTCATAGCGGGAGTGGGGATACGCAGTATCTT.

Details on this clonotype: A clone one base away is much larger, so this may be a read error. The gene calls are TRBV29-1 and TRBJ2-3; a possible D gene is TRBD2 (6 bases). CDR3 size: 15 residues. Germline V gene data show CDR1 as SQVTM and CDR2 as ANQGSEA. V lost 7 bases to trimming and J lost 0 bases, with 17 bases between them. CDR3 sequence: CSATFGGTSTDTQYF. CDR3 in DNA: TGCAGCGCCACGTTCGGGGGAACTAGCACAGATACGCAGTATTTT.

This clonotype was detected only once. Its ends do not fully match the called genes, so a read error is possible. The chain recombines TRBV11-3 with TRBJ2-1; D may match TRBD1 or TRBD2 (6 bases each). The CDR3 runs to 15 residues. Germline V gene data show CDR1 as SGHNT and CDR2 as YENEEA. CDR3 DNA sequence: TGTGCCAACAGCTTAGTGGGGGGCTCCTACAGTGAGCAGTTCTTC. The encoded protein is CANSLVGGSYSEQFF.

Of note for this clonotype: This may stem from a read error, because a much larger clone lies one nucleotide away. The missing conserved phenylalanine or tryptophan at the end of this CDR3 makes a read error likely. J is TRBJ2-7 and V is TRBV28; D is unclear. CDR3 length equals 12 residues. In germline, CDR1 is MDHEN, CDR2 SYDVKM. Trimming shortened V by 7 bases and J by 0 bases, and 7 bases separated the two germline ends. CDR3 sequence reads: CASTVSSYEQYL. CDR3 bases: TGTGCCAGCACCGTCAGCTCCTACGAGCAGTACCTC.

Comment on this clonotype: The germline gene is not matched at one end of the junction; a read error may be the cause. The CDR3: CSASEPAGGSASF. CDR3 in DNA: TGCAGTGCTAGTGAACCGGCAGGGGGCTCAGCTTCCTTT. The chain has TRBV20-1 and TRBJ1-1, with TRBD1 identical over 8 bases. This CDR3 contains 13 residues. Germline assignment: CDR1 DFQATT and CDR2 SNEGSKA (reference sequence).

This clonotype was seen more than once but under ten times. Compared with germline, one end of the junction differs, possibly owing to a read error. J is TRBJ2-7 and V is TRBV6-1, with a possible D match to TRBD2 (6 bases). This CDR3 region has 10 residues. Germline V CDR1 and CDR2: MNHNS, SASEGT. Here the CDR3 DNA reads TGTACCAGCAGTGAGGGGACTCTTTTCTTC. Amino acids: CTSSEGTLFF.

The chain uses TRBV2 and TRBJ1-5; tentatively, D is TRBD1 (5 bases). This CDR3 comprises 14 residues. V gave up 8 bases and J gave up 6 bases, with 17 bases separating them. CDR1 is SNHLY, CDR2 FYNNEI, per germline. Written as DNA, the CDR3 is TGTGCCAGCGACCGGGACGGTGGTTGTCAGCCCCAGCATTTT. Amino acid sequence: CASDRDGGCQPQHF.

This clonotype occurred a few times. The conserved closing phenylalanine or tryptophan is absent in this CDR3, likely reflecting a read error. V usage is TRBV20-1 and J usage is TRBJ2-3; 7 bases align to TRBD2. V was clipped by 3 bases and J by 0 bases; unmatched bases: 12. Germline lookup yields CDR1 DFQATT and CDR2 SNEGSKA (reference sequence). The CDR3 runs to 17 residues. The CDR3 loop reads CSARAEGIAGSTDTQYL. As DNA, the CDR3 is TGCAGTGCTAGGGCCGAGGGAATAGCGGGTAGCACAGATACGCAGTATCTT.

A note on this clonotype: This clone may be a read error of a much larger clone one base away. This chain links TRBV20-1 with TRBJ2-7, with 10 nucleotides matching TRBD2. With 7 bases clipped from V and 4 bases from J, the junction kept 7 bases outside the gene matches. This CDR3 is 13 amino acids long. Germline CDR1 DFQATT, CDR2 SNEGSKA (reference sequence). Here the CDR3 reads CSVSISGRYEQYF. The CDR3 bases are TGCAGTGTTAGTATTAGCGGGAGGTACGAGCAGTACTTC.

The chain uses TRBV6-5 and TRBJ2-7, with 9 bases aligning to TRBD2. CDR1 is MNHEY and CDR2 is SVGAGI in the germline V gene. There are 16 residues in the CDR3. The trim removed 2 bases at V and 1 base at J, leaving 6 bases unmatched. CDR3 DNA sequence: TGTGCCAGCAGTTACCGACCGGGACTAGCTTCCTACGAGCAGTACTTC. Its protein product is CASSYRPGLASYEQYF.

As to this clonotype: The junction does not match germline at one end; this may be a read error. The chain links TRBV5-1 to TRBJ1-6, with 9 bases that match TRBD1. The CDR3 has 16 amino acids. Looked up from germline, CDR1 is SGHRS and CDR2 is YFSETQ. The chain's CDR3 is CASSMQLGQGNSHLHF. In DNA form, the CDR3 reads TGCGCCAGCAGCATGCAACTGGGACAGGGAAATTCACACCTCCACTTT.

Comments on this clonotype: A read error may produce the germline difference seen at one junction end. This CDR3 is CASGLVGRAVNGQFF. The CDR3 region has the DNA TGTGCCAGCGGCCTAGTGGGCCGGGCTGTCAATGGGCAGTTCTTC. The chain carries TRBV11-3 and TRBJ2-1; D call uncertain. CDR1 is SGHNT, CDR2 YENEEA, per germline. This CDR3 has 15 amino acids.

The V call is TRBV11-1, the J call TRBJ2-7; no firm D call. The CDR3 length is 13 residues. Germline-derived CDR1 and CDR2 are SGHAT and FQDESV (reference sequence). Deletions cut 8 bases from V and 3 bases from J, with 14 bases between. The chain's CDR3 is CASGPGPLYEQYF. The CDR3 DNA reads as TGTGCCAGCGGCCCAGGACCCCTCTACGAGCAGTACTTC.